Described below is a single T cell receptor beta chain sequence and its context. As yet, its antigen is unknown. The sample belongs to a study of blood T cells in healthy people across ages. At the level of the study: Capture by template switching was about one barcoded beta molecule per two T cells.

At least 7 million PBMCs were isolated per sample. It was with a sample-barcoded 5' primer and a J-beta primer mix that a second PCR of about 6 to 12 cycles was run. Tagging of each cDNA molecule was performed by a template-switch adaptor with 12 random nucleotides. TCRdb called the 5' RACE reads again in MiXCR, with one record for every CDR3 protein. The table records approximately 1.5 million distinct CDR3 sequences, under 55% of them present only once. Trimming shortened V by 0 bases and J by 0 bases, and 10 bases separated the two germline ends. CDR1 DFQATT and CDR2 SNEGSKA come from the germline V gene (reference sequence). CDR3 length: 15 residues. Findings of the study overall: As age increased, TCR beta diversity per million T cells fell in a roughly linear fashion.

Sequenced input: blood. V usage is TRBV20-1 and J usage is TRBJ2-3; D is possibly TRBD1 or TRBD2 (5 bases each). This TCR was recovered from a young woman in good health. The CDR3 DNA sequence: TGCAGTGCTAGAGACGGGACGTACAGCACAGATACGCAGTATTTT. This sequence encodes CSARDGTYSTDTQYF.